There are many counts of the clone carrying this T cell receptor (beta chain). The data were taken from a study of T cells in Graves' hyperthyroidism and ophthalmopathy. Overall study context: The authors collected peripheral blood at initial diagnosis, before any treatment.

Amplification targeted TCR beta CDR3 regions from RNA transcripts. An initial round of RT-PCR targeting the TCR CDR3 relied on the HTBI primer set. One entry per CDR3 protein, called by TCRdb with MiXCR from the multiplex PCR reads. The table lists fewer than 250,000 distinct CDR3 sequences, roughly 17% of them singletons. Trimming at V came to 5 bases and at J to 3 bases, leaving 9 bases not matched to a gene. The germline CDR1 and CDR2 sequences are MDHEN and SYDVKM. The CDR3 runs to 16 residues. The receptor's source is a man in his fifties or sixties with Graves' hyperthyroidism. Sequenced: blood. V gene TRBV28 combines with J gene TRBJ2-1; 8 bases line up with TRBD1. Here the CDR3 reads CASSVDRELVYNEQFF. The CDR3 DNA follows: TGTGCCAGCAGTGTGGACAGGGAGCTGGTCTACAATGAGCAGTTCTTC.